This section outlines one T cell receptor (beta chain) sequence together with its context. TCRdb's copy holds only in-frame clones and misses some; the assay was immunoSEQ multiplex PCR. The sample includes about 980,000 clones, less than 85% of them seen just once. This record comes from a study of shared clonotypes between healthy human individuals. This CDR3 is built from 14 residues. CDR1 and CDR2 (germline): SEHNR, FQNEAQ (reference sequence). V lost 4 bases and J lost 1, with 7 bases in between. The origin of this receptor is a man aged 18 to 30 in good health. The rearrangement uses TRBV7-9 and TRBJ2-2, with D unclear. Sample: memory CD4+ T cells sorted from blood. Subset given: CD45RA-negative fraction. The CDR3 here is CASSSTENTGELFF. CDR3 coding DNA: TGTGCCAGCAGCTCTACCGAGAACACCGGGGAGCTGTTTTTT.